These 16 T cell receptor beta chains originate from one sample sequenced in a study of cytomegalovirus exposure and HLA in healthy donors. Vbeta (60) and Jbeta (13) primers were used in the PCR. Assay used: immunoSEQ multiplex PCR; TCRdb lists only in-frame clones, some missing. The table lists about 67,000 clones, with around 1.6% in the top ten. The sequenced sample was PBMCs. The receptors originated from a woman in her 30s in good health and CMV-seronegative.

This sequence joins TRBV2 and TRBJ2-7; D not certain. This CDR3 has 13 amino acids. Germline lookup yields CDR1 SNHLY and CDR2 FYNNEI. With 4 bases removed from V and 3 bases from J, the gap between germline ends came to 10 bases. The CDR3 coding sequence is TGTGCCAGCAGTGTGATGAGGCTCTACGAGCAGTACTTC. Translation: CASSVMRLYEQYF.

The chain employs TRBV29-1 and TRBJ2-1; no definite D call. V shed 6 bases and J shed 0 bases, with 12 bases lying between them. Germline V CDR1 and CDR2: SQVTM, ANQGSEA. This CDR3 has 14 residues. This CDR3 is CSVLTFSSYNEQFF. DNA for the CDR3: TGCAGCGTCCTGACTTTTAGCTCCTACAATGAGCAGTTCTTC.

The J gene is TRBJ2-2, the V gene TRBV12-5, with 7 bases lining up with TRBD1. From germline, CDR1 is LGHNT and CDR2 FRNRAP. The junction had 2 bases not matched to a gene; V was cut back by 4 bases and J by 6 bases. The CDR3 is 13 amino acids. CDR3 sequence (DNA): TGTGCTAGTGGTTCCACAGGGGCCGGGGAGCTGTTTTTT. Amino acids: CASGSTGAGELFF.

The V gene is TRBV4-3, the J gene TRBJ2-2; D is perhaps TRBD1 (5 bases). The V end was cut by 1 base, the J end by 4 bases, with 19 bases between. The CDR3 is 18 amino acids. Germline lookup yields CDR1 LGHNA and CDR2 YSLEER. CDR3 coding DNA: TGCGCCAGCAGCCAAGCTACTCAGACAGTAAGAGGCACCGGGGAGCTGTTTTTT. Its protein is CASSQATQTVRGTGELFF.

The chain carries TRBV6-4 and TRBJ2-3, with 11 positions matching TRBD2. V dropped 5 bases and J dropped 0; count of bases not matched to a gene: 4. The CDR3 sequence is 16 residues long. Germline V gene data show CDR1 as MRHNA and CDR2 as SNTAGT. The CDR3 region has the DNA TGTGCCAGCAGTTCACTAGCGGGGGCCAGCACAGATACGCAGTATTTT. Residues: CASSSLAGASTDTQYF.

This chain uses TRBV19 with TRBJ2-2, with 7 nucleotides matching TRBD1. Trimming at V came to 7 bases and at J to 1 base, leaving 6 bases not matched to a gene. The CDR3 is 15 residues long. In germline, CDR1 is LNHDA, CDR2 SQIVND (reference sequence). CDR3 region: CASNRGPMNTGELFF. As DNA, the CDR3 is TGTGCCAGTAACAGGGGCCCCATGAACACCGGGGAGCTGTTTTTT. Variable domain in full (rest from reference TRBV19 and TRBJ2-2): DGGITQSPKYLFRKEGQNVTLSCEQNLNHDAMYWYRQDPGQGLRLIYYSQIVNDFQKGDIAEGYSVSREKKESFPLTVTSAQKNPTAFYLCASNRGPMNTGELFFGEGSRLTVL.

This sequence joins TRBV7-2 and TRBJ1-2; D not certain. V lost 5 bases and J lost 4, with 8 bases in between. This CDR3 region has 12 residues. Germline lookup yields CDR1 SGHTA and CDR2 FQGNSA. The CDR3 is CASSLPGYGYTF. The CDR3 nucleotides are TGTGCCAGCAGCCTGCCGGGCTATGGCTACACCTTC.

V and J are TRBV27 and TRBJ2-7, with 10 bases that match TRBD2. Germline V gene sequence: CDR1 MNHEY, CDR2 SMNVEV (reference sequence). V shed 5 bases and J 4 bases; nucleotides not matched to a gene: 8. CDR3 length: 15 amino acids. The CDR3 DNA is TGTGCCAGCAGTGTCTCCGGGACTAGCGTTTACGAGCAGTACTTC. Its protein is CASSVSGTSVYEQYF.

The CDR3 DNA reads TGTGCCAGCAGTTATCGGCAGACAGGGGCCACCGGGGAGCTGTTTTTT. Its protein is CASSYRQTGATGELFF. The V call is TRBV6-5, the J call TRBJ2-2; 8 nucleotides align to TRBD1. This CDR3 is built from 16 residues. Per the germline V gene, CDR1 is MNHEY and CDR2 is SVGAGI. V was clipped by 3 bases and J by 4 bases; unmatched bases: 7.

The J gene is TRBJ1-2, the V gene TRBV6-5, with 7 positions matching TRBD1. Trimming removed 2 bases from V and 0 bases from J; junction bases left unmatched: 3. The germline gives CDR1 MNHEY, CDR2 SVGAGI. CDR3 size: 15 residues. This chain's CDR3 is CASSYDGTANYGYTF. DNA of the CDR3: TGTGCCAGCAGTTACGACGGGACAGCTAACTATGGCTACACCTTC.

V usage is TRBV14 and J usage is TRBJ1-1; D is perhaps TRBD1 (5 bases). V lost 3 bases and J 4 bases, leaving 9 bases between the germline ends. There are 13 residues in the CDR3. The germline gives CDR1 SGHDN, CDR2 FVKESK. The CDR3 DNA reads as TGTGCCAGCAGCCACAGGGTAGTCACTGAAGCTTTCTTT. As protein: CASSHRVVTEAFF.

The chain is built from TRBV5-5 and TRBJ1-2, with TRBD1 matching over 9 bases. The CDR3 consists of 18 residues. V lost 1 base to trimming and J lost 2 bases; unmatched junction nucleotides: 12. The germline V gene encodes CDR1 SGHKS and CDR2 YYEKEE (reference sequence). This CDR3 is CASSLPSWGGQGNYGYTF. CDR3 bases: TGTGCCAGCAGCTTGCCCTCCTGGGGGGGACAGGGCAACTATGGCTACACCTTC.

This chain connects TRBV6-4 to TRBJ2-3; perhaps TRBD2 as D (5 bases). This CDR3 has 14 residues. The V and J ends lost 3 bases and 3 bases respectively, with 10 bases between them. Germline V lookup: CDR1 MRHNA, CDR2 SNTAGT. In DNA form, the CDR3 reads TGTGCCAGCAGTGAGGGGAGTACTACAGATACGCAGTATTTT. Its translation: CASSEGSTTDTQYF.

The J gene is TRBJ2-7, the V gene TRBV6-5; 8 nucleotides line up with TRBD1. The CDR3 runs to 15 residues. CDR1 is MNHEY, CDR2 SVGAGI, per germline. V lost 6 bases, J lost 2 bases, and 9 bases stayed unmatched. The CDR3 region has the DNA TGTGCCAGCAGCCCTGACAGGGGAAGGGCCTACGAGCAGTACTTC. It codes for CASSPDRGRAYEQYF.

The chain links TRBV7-3 to TRBJ2-2, with D unresolved. V lost 5 bases to trimming and J lost 0 bases, with 10 bases between them. CDR1 and CDR2 (germline): SGHTA, FQGTGA. The CDR3 runs 15 residues. The CDR3 loop reads CASSQRSPNTGELFF. CDR3 in DNA: TGTGCCAGCAGCCAAAGGAGCCCGAACACCGGGGAGCTGTTTTTT.

The chain combines TRBV9 with TRBJ1-3; 10 nucleotides agree with TRBD1. The CDR3 is 15 amino acids. Looked up from germline, CDR1 is SGDLS and CDR2 is YYNGEE. Germline trimming cut 3 bases from V and 4 bases from J; bases unmatched to any gene: 4. For the CDR3, the DNA is TGTGCCAGCAGCGCAGACAGGGGGCAAGGAAACACCATATATTTT. Its translation: CASSADRGQGNTIYF.